Each of the 10 T cell receptor beta chains below was sequenced from the same sample in a study of blood T cell repertoires in COVID-19. The table came from immunoSEQ multiplex PCR; TCRdb's copy has only in-frame clones and leaves some out. The sample records 300,000 to 400,000 clones, about 89% being singletons. Input material: peripheral blood. These receptors were obtained from a woman aged 45-65 years who had recovered from COVID-19.

The rearrangement links TRBV19 to TRBJ1-1; 10 nucleotides align to TRBD1. V was clipped by 7 bases and J by 5 bases; unmatched bases: 7. The CDR3 length is 14 residues. Germline loops: CDR1 LNHDA, CDR2 SQIVND (reference sequence). CDR3 sequence (DNA): TGTGCCAGTACCATGACAGGGGGCGTAACTGAAGCTTTCTTT. It specifies CASTMTGGVTEAFF.

The V and J genes are TRBV6-5 and TRBJ1-6; TRBD1 matches at 9 bases. Trimming took 0 bases from V and 9 from J; bases not matched to a gene: 3. Germline CDR1 and CDR2: MNHEY and SVGAGI. The CDR3 runs to 15 residues. CDR3 residues: CASSYSTGGFSPLHF. The DNA of the CDR3 is TGTGCCAGCAGTTACTCGACAGGGGGTTTTTCACCCCTCCACTTT.

There are a few counts of this clone. This chain uses TRBV5-4 with TRBJ2-3; possible D gene TRBD2, 5 bases. Germline V CDR1 and CDR2: SGHNT, YYREEE (reference sequence). This CDR3 is built from 13 residues. The V end was cut by 4 bases, the J end by 7 bases, with 13 bases between. For the CDR3, the DNA is TGTGCCAGCAGCAAGAGGACTGGAAATACGCAGTATTTT. Amino acids: CASSKRTGNTQYF.

The chain recombines TRBV5-6 with TRBJ1-2; no clear D gene. Germline loops: CDR1 SGHDT, CDR2 YYEEEE. Deletions cut 2 bases from V and 4 bases from J, with 9 bases between. The length of the CDR3 is 13 residues. CDR3 in DNA: TGTGCCAGCAGCTTTGCGGGCGGCTATGGCTACACCTTC. It is translated as CASSFAGGYGYTF.

V gene TRBV18 combines with J gene TRBJ2-3; a possible D gene is TRBD2 (5 bases). The V gene lost 3 bases and the J gene lost 2 bases, with 12 bases spanning the gap. CDR1 and CDR2 from the germline V gene are KGHSH and LQKENI. This CDR3 has 15 residues. CDR3 in amino acids: CASSPPGFLTDTQYF. The CDR3 coding sequence is TGTGCCAGCTCACCTCCGGGATTCCTCACAGATACGCAGTATTTT.

The V gene is TRBV5-1, the J gene TRBJ2-2; a weak D match, TRBD2 (5 bases). Between the trimmed V and J ends, which lost 4 bases and 2 bases, there was a span of 6 bases. Germline V lookup: CDR1 SGHRS, CDR2 YFSETQ. The CDR3 totals 13 residues. The CDR3 reads CASSAGNTGELFF. The CDR3 nucleotides read TGCGCCAGCAGCGCGGGTAACACCGGGGAGCTGTTTTTT.

V usage is TRBV19 and J usage is TRBJ1-2, with 9 positions matching TRBD1. Trimming took 8 bases from V and 6 from J; bases not matched to a gene: 13. Germline CDR1 reads LNHDA; CDR2 reads SQIVND (reference sequence). This CDR3 contains 15 residues. The CDR3 sequence is CASVPQQGAGDGYTF. In DNA form, the CDR3 reads TGTGCCAGTGTCCCGCAACAGGGGGCTGGGGATGGCTACACCTTC.

CDR3 sequence (DNA): TGTGCCAGCAGTGTTGGCAGCACCGGGGAGCTGTTTTTT. It is translated as CASSVGSTGELFF. The chain employs TRBV2 and TRBJ2-2; D not resolved. The germline CDR1 and CDR2 sequences are SNHLY and FYNNEI. This CDR3 region has 13 residues. Trimming took off 4 bases at V and 4 bases at J, with 7 bases between the two ends. Filled out from reference TRBV2 and TRBJ2-2, the complete variable domain reads EPEVTQTPSHQVTQMGQEVILRCVPISNHLYFYWYRQILGQKVEFLVSFYNNEISEKSEIFDDQFSVERPDGSNFTLKIRSTKLEDSAMYFCASSVGSTGELFFGEGSRLTVL.

The chain joins TRBV29-1 to TRBJ1-2; D not certain. This CDR3 spans 12 amino acids. Trimming pared 4 bases from V and 1 base from J, leaving 7 bases between. From germline, CDR1 is SQVTM and CDR2 ANQGSEA. The CDR3 sequence is CSVVTGNYGYTF. The DNA of the CDR3 is TGCAGCGTTGTGACGGGTAACTATGGCTACACCTTC. The entire variable domain, with the rest obtained from reference TRBV29-1 and TRBJ1-2, is as follows: SAVISQKPSRDICQRGTSLTIQCQVDSQVTMMFWYRQQPGQSLTLIATANQGSEATYESGFVIDKFPISRPNLTFSTLTVSNMSPEDSSIYLCSVVTGNYGYTFGSGTRLTVV.

This clone showed up just a few times. This chain joins TRBV2 and TRBJ2-1; weak D call: TRBD2 (6 bases). Germline CDR1 and CDR2: SNHLY and FYNNEI. The CDR3 is 13 residues long. V lost 6 bases to trimming and J lost 5 bases, with 11 bases between them. CDR3 sequence (DNA): TGTGCCAGCAGGACGGACTACGACAATGAGCAGTTCTTC. It specifies CASRTDYDNEQFF. The full variable domain, with the rest looked up from reference TRBV2 and TRBJ2-1, is EPEVTQTPSHQVTQMGQEVILRCVPISNHLYFYWYRQILGQKVEFLVSFYNNEISEKSEIFDDQFSVERPDGSNFTLKIRSTKLEDSAMYFCASRTDYDNEQFFGPGTRLTVL.